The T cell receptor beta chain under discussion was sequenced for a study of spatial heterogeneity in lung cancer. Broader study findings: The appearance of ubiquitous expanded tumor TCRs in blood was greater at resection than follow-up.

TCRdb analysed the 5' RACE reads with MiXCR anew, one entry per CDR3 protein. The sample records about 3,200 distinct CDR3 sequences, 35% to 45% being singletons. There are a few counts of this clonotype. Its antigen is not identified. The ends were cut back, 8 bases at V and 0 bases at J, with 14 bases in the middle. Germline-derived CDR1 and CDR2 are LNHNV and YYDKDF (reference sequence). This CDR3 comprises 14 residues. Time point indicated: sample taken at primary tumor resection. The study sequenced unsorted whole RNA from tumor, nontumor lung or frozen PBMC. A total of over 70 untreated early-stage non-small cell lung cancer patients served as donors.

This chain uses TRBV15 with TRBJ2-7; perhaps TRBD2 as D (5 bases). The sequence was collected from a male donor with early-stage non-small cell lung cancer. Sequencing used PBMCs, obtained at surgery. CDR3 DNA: TGTGCCACCGGCGGTTGGGGAGTCTCCTACGAGCAGTACTTC. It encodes CATGGWGVSYEQYF. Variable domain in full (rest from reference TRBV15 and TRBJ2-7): DAMVIQNPRYQVTQFGKPVTLSCSQTLNHNVMYWYQQKSSQAPKLLFHYYDKDFNNEADTPDNFQSRRPNTSFCFLDIRSPGLGDTAMYLCATGGWGVSYEQYFGPGTRLTVT.